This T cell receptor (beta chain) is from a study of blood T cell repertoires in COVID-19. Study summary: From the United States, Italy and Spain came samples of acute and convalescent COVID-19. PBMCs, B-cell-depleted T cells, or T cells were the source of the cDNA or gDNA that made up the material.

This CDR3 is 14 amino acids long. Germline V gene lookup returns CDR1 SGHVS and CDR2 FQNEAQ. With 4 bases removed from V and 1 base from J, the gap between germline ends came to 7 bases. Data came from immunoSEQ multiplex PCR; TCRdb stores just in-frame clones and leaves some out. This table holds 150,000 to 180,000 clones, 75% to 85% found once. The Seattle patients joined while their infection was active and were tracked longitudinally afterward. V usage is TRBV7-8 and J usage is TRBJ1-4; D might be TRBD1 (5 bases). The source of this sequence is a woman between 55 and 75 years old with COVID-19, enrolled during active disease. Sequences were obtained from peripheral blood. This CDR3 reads CASSSGVTNEKLFF. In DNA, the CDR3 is TGTGCCAGCAGCTCGGGGGTAACTAATGAAAAACTGTTTTTT.